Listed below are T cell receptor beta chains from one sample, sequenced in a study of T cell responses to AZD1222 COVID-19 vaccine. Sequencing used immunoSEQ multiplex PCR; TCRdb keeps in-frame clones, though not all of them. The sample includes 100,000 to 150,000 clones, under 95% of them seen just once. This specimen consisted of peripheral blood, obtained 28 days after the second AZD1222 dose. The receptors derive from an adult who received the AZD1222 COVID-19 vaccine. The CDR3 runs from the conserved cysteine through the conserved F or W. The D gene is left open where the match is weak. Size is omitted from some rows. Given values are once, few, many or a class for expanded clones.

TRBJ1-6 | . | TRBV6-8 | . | CASSYSGQDTKPLHF | TGTGCCAGCAGTTACTCTGGTCAAGATACCAAACCCCTCCACTTT
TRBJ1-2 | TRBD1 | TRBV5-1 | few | CASSVGQGHGYTF | TGCGCCAGCAGCGTGGGACAGGGTCATGGCTACACCTTC
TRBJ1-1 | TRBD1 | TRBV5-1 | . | CASSIQGALTEAFF | TGCGCCAGCAGCATTCAGGGGGCATTGACTGAAGCTTTCTTT
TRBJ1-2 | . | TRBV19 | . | CASIRTGASFYGYTF | TGTGCCAGTATTCGAACAGGAGCGAGTTTCTATGGCTACACCTTC
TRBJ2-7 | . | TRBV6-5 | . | CASSYSKNGAYEQYF | TGTGCCAGCAGTTACTCGAAGAACGGAGCCTACGAGCAGTACTTC
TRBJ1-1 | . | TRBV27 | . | CASSPYRKNTEAFF | TGTGCCAGCAGTCCATACAGGAAGAACACTGAAGCTTTCTTT
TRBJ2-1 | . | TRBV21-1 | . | CAIPLVAGAASYNEQFF | TGTGCCATCCCCCTTGTCGCAGGGGCGGCCTCCTACAATGAGCAGTTCTTC
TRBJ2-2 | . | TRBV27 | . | CASSLSMLGGTGELFF | TGTGCCAGCAGTTTATCGATGTTGGGGGGCACCGGGGAGCTGTTTTTT
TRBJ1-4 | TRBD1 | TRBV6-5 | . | CASSYSGTGEKLFF | TGTGCCAGCAGTTACTCCGGGACAGGGGAAAAACTGTTTTTT
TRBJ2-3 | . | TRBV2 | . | CASRGPGDTQYF | TGTGCCAGCAGAGGGCCTGGGGATACGCAGTATTTT
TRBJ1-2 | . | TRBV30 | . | CAWTVGNYGYTF | TGTGCCTGGACTGTGGGTAACTATGGCTACACCTTC
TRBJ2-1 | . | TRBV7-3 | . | CASSLIGDNEQFF | TGTGCCAGCAGCTTAATCGGGGACAATGAGCAGTTCTTC
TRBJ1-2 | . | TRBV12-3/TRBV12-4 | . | CASTPTGSYGYTF | TGTGCCAGCACTCCCACCGGGAGCTATGGCTACACCTTC
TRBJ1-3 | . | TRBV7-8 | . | CASSYGARSGNTIYF | TGTGCCAGCAGCTACGGGGCCAGGTCTGGAAACACCATATATTTT